The next 7 T cell receptor beta chains were all read from a single sample in a study of OX40 agonist ivuxolimab in advanced cancers. Only in-frame clones appear in the TCRdb table, and some are missing; sequencing was by immunoSEQ multiplex PCR. The table includes 50,000 to 65,000 clones, around 89% detected once. The sequencing used CD4+ or CD8+ T cells sorted from blood, collected in a trial of the OX40 agonist ivuxolimab. The receptors were gathered from an adult with an advanced solid tumor such as melanoma, head and neck, liver or kidney cancer.

The V call is TRBV4-3, the J call TRBJ2-2, with D possibly TRBD2 on 6 matching bases. Between the trimmed V and J ends, which lost 1 base and 3 bases, there was a span of 12 bases. Germline CDR1 and CDR2: LGHNA and YSLEER. The CDR3 has 16 residues. CDR3 protein: CASSQGSGSYTGELFF. The DNA for the CDR3 is TGCGCCAGCAGCCAAGGTTCCGGGAGTTACACCGGGGAGCTGTTTTTT.

The V gene is TRBV28, the J gene TRBJ1-1; 7 nucleotides match TRBD1. After removal of 1 base from V and 6 bases from J, the junction contained 5 bases not matched to a gene. The germline V gene has CDR1 MDHEN and CDR2 SYDVKM. This CDR3 is 14 amino acids long. DNA of the CDR3: TGTGCCAGCAGTTTATACGCCCAGGGGGCTGAAGCTTTCTTT. This encodes CASSLYAQGAEAFF. The variable domain in full, with the rest retrieved from reference TRBV28 and TRBJ1-1, is DVKVTQSSRYLVKRTGEKVFLECVQDMDHENMFWYRQDPGLGLRLIYFSYDVKMKEKGDIPEGYSVSREKKERFSLILESASTNQTSMYLCASSLYAQGAEAFFGQGTRLTVV.

V and J are TRBV11-3 and TRBJ2-7, with 10 bases aligning to TRBD2. The CDR3 is made up of 14 amino acids. V was clipped by 5 bases and J by 5 bases; unmatched bases: 6. Per the germline V gene, CDR1 is SGHNT and CDR2 is YENEEA. CDR3 region: CASSPTSGINEQYF. CDR3 nucleotide sequence: TGTGCCAGCAGCCCCACTAGCGGGATAAACGAGCAGTACTTC.

The V and J genes are TRBV6-5 and TRBJ2-5, with TRBD1 matching over 8 bases. The CDR3 is 15 amino acids. Germline V CDR1 and CDR2: MNHEY, SVGAGI. The ends lost 3 bases at V and 4 bases at J; junction bases unmatched: 7. The CDR3 region has the DNA TGTGCCAGCAGTTATGTCAGGGGGCTCGTAGAGACCCAGTACTTC. This codes for CASSYVRGLVETQYF.

V usage is TRBV29-1 and J usage is TRBJ2-1; a possible D gene is TRBD2 (5 bases). Trimming took off 3 bases at V and 2 bases at J, with 35 bases between the two ends. The germline CDR1 and CDR2 sequences are SQVTM and ANQGSEA. The CDR3 totals 22 residues. The CDR3 coding sequence is TGCAGCGTTGATGGGCGAAGTTGGTCTAGCCAGAAAAGTTTCAAACCCTACAATGAGCAGTTCTTC. Translated, it gives CSVDGRSWSSQKSFKPYNEQFF.

The genes are TRBV28 and TRBJ2-7; TRBD2 agrees at 14 bases. The V and J ends lost 5 bases and 0 bases, in that order; junction bases with no gene match: 12. The V gene's germline CDR1 is MDHEN and CDR2 SYDVKM. CDR3 length: 19 amino acids. CDR3 sequence reads: CASSPTGLAGGPPSYEQYF. The CDR3 nucleotides are TGTGCCAGCAGTCCAACCGGACTAGCGGGAGGTCCCCCCTCCTACGAGCAGTACTTC.

The V call is TRBV6-5, the J call TRBJ2-1, with a tentative D call TRBD1 (6 bases). The V and J ends lost 3 bases and 10 bases respectively, with 22 bases between them. The CDR3 extends over 16 amino acids. In germline, CDR1 is MNHEY, CDR2 SVGAGI. CDR3 nucleotides: TGTGCCAGCAGTTATTCCGGGACAAGAGGGGCGTTGGAGCAGTTCTTC. Its translation: CASSYSGTRGALEQFF.